Described below is a single TCR beta chain sequence and its context. Its antigen remains unidentified. The CDR3 goes on 3 residues after the read ends, and that part is filled in from the germline J gene. The CDR3 totals 13 residues. V was clipped by 7 bases and J by 1 base; unmatched bases: 3. CDR1 and CDR2 (germline): MNHEY, SMNVEV (reference sequence). immunoSEQ multiplex PCR used an average of roughly 1,300 ng genomic DNA. Some clones are missing from TCRdb's copy, which holds only in-frame ones; the method was immunoSEQ multiplex PCR. This repertoire includes more than 9,500 clones. This sample is drawn from a study of T cells in women clearing cervical HPV infection. Overall study results and limits: Cases carried less TRBV6-7 than controls: approximately 0.1% versus 0.16%. Timing of associations relative to infection is unclear; T-cell subsets were not isolated. Repertoire richness, not evenness, was significantly elevated in CIN3+ cases versus controls.

Sequenced input: blood buffy coat. V usage is TRBV27 and J usage is TRBJ2-5; 7 bases line up with TRBD1. This receptor was taken from a woman aged 18-69 years with a cervical HPV16 infection that either progressed to CIN3+ or cleared (not recorded which). CDR3 DNA (partial): TGTGCCAGCAAACGGGACAGCCAAGAGACC. Amino acids: CASKRDSQET. The complete CDR3 protein is CASKRDSQETQYF.